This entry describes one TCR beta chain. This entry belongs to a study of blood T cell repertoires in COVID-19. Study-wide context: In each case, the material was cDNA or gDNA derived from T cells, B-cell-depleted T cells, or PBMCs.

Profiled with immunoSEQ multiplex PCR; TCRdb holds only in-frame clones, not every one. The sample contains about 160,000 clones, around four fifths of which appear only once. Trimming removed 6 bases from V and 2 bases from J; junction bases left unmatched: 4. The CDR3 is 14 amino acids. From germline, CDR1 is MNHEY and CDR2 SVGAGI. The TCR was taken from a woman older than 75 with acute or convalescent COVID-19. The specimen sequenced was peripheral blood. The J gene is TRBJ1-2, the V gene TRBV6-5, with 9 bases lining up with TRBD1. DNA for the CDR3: TGTGCCAGCAGGGACAGGGGATTGAACTATGGCTACACCTTC. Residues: CASRDRGLNYGYTF.